The 22 T cell receptor beta chains reported below all come from one sample, sequenced in a study of cytomegalovirus exposure and HLA in healthy donors. Primers for the PCR totalled 60 Vbeta and 13 Jbeta. TCRdb's table, derived via immunoSEQ multiplex PCR, lists solely in-frame clones and lacks some. The sample has 30,000 to 40,000 clones; the top ten hold about 8.9%. Material: PBMCs. The receptors originated from a man in his forties in good health and CMV-seropositive.

The chain is built from TRBV6-6 and TRBJ2-7, with 10 bases identical to TRBD2. The CDR3 sequence is 15 residues long. Trimming cost V 2 bases and J 6 bases; bases outside gene matches: 7. The V gene's germline CDR1 is MNHNY and CDR2 SVGAGI (reference sequence). The CDR3 sequence: CASSYPEVAGGEQYF. CDR3 nucleotide sequence: TGTGCCAGCAGTTACCCCGAGGTAGCGGGAGGCGAGCAGTACTTC.

V and J are TRBV30 and TRBJ2-5; the D gene is possibly TRBD2 (6 bases). Germline CDR1 is GTSNPN and CDR2 is SVGIG (reference sequence). The length of the CDR3 is 11 residues. V gave up 8 bases and J gave up 2 bases, with 9 bases separating them. As DNA, the CDR3 is TGTGCCGGAGGGGATCAAGAGACCCAGTACTTC. Protein sequence: CAGGDQETQYF. Full variable domain (rest looked up from reference TRBV30 and TRBJ2-5): SQTIHQWPATLVQPVGSPLSLECTVEGTSNPNLYWYRQAAGRGLQLLFYSVGIGQISSEVPQNLSASRPQDRQFILSSKKLLLSDSGFYLCAGGDQETQYFGPGTRLLVL.

The chain joins TRBV27 to TRBJ1-5; D gene uncertain. The V gene lost 3 bases and the J gene lost 4 bases, with 7 bases spanning the gap. From germline, CDR1 is MNHEY and CDR2 SMNVEV (reference sequence). The CDR3 length is 13 residues. DNA of the CDR3: TGTGCCAGCAGTTTCGCCGAGAATCAGCCCCAGCATTTT. Encoded protein: CASSFAENQPQHF.

The chain carries TRBV6-5 and TRBJ1-1, with D unclear. Germline CDR1 MNHEY, CDR2 SVGAGI. The CDR3 runs to 14 residues. The germline V and J ends were trimmed by 7 bases and 4 bases, with 16 bases remaining between them. The CDR3 DNA reads as TGTGCCAGCATTCAAGGCGTCTCGGGCACTGAAGCTTTCTTT. Its translation is CASIQGVSGTEAFF.

The chain joins TRBV5-1 to TRBJ2-7; D uncertain. This CDR3 has 12 amino acids. V was clipped by 0 bases and J by 6 bases, with 7 bases between them. The germline CDR1 and CDR2 sequences are SGHRS and YFSETQ. DNA for the CDR3: TGCGCCAGCAGCTTGGGAGCGACCGAGCAGTACTTC. It yields the protein CASSLGATEQYF. Full variable domain (remainder filled in from reference TRBV5-1 and TRBJ2-7): KAGVTQTPRYLIKTRGQQVTLSCSPISGHRSVSWYQQTPGQGLQFLFEYFSETQRNKGNFPGRFSGRQFSNSRSEMNVSTLELGDSALYLCASSLGATEQYFGPGTRLTVT.

The gene calls are TRBV9 and TRBJ1-5; maybe TRBD1 (5 bases). Trimming cost V 0 bases and J 5 bases, with 9 bases left between them. The CDR3 is 14 amino acids. Germline assignment: CDR1 SGDLS and CDR2 YYNGEE. The CDR3 protein is CASSVGGEYQPQHF. The CDR3 DNA reads TGTGCCAGCAGCGTAGGGGGGGAATATCAGCCCCAGCATTTT.

This chain uses TRBV2 with TRBJ2-7; a weak D match, TRBD2 (5 bases). V lost 7 bases, J lost 7 bases, and 20 bases lay in between. The CDR3 sequence is 14 residues long. Germline assignment: CDR1 SNHLY and CDR2 FYNNEI. The CDR3 DNA sequence: TGTGCCAGCACGGGCCCTCCCCCGGGGATGGAGCAGTACTTC. This sequence encodes CASTGPPPGMEQYF.

The chain links TRBV5-4 to TRBJ2-1; D gene unclear. V was clipped by 0 bases and J by 8 bases, with 9 bases between them. The CDR3 covers 13 residues. Looked up from germline, CDR1 is SGHNT and CDR2 is YYREEE (reference sequence). CDR3 coding DNA: TGTGCCAGCAGCTTGGAATCAGCGTATGAGCAGTTCTTC. The encoded protein is CASSLESAYEQFF.

The chain combines TRBV5-1 with TRBJ2-3; 9 bases line up with TRBD2. There are 18 residues in the CDR3. The ends lost 0 bases at V and 8 bases at J; junction bases unmatched: 16. Germline CDR1 reads SGHRS; CDR2 reads YFSETQ. The CDR3 sequence: CASSLVPEGAGGPFTQYF. In DNA form, the CDR3 reads TGCGCCAGCAGCTTGGTCCCGGAGGGAGCGGGAGGCCCTTTTACGCAGTATTTT.

This sequence joins TRBV7-3 and TRBJ2-3, with 13 positions matching TRBD2. Germline CDR1 and CDR2: SGHTA and FQGTGA. This CDR3 has 19 amino acids. V shed 3 bases, J shed 6 bases, and the junction held 15 bases outside the gene matches. CDR3 protein: CASSFPSWTSGRATDTQYF. CDR3 nucleotides: TGTGCCAGCAGCTTCCCCAGCTGGACTAGCGGGAGAGCCACGGATACGCAGTATTTT. The variable domain in full, completed from reference TRBV7-3 and TRBJ2-3, reads GAGVSQTPSNKVTEKGKYVELRCDPISGHTALYWYRQSLGQGPEFLIYFQGTGAADDSGLPNDRFFAVRPEGSVSTLKIQRTERGDSAVYLCASSFPSWTSGRATDTQYFGPGTRLTVL.

The rearrangement links TRBV30 to TRBJ1-1; D not certain. Germline V gene sequence: CDR1 GTSNPN, CDR2 SVGIG (reference sequence). Trimming removed 4 bases from V and 0 bases from J, with 9 bases in between. The CDR3 totals 13 residues. The CDR3 sequence: CAWNPTVNTEAFF. In DNA, the CDR3 is TGTGCCTGGAACCCTACGGTGAACACTGAAGCTTTCTTT. The full variable domain, completed using reference TRBV30 and TRBJ1-1, is SQTIHQWPATLVQPVGSPLSLECTVEGTSNPNLYWYRQAAGRGLQLLFYSVGIGQISSEVPQNLSASRPQDRQFILSSKKLLLSDSGFYLCAWNPTVNTEAFFGQGTRLTVV.

The J gene is TRBJ2-5, the V gene TRBV6-1, with 7 bases lining up with TRBD2. There are 16 residues in the CDR3. Losses at the gene ends were 1 base for V and 2 bases for J; bases not matched to a gene: 7. The V gene's germline CDR1 is MNHNS and CDR2 SASEGT. The CDR3 nucleotides are TGTGCCAGCAGTGAAGGCGGGAGAAAGGGGCAAGAGACCCAGTACTTC. Encoded protein: CASSEGGRKGQETQYF.

The chain combines TRBV6-5 with TRBJ1-5; the match to TRBD1 covers 8 bases. This CDR3 contains 15 residues. The ends lost 0 bases at V and 4 bases at J; junction bases unmatched: 2. Germline values: CDR1 MNHEY, CDR2 SVGAGI. The CDR3 spells CASSYSRTGNQPQHF. The CDR3 coding sequence is TGTGCCAGCAGTTACTCGAGGACAGGGAATCAGCCCCAGCATTTT.

The V and J genes are TRBV10-3 and TRBJ1-1; weak D call: TRBD1 (5 bases). The germline V gene has CDR1 ENHRY and CDR2 SYGVKD. Trimming cost V 6 bases and J 1 base, with 15 bases left between them. The CDR3 is 15 amino acids. This CDR3 is CAIRDPSGSNTEAFF. The CDR3 DNA follows: TGTGCCATCAGGGACCCCTCAGGGTCGAACACTGAAGCTTTCTTT.

The chain combines TRBV2 with TRBJ2-4; TRBD2 matches 13 bases. CDR1 and CDR2 (germline): SNHLY, FYNNEI. The ends lost 6 bases at V and 5 bases at J; junction bases unmatched: 7. The CDR3 length is 16 residues. The CDR3 loop is CASSPGTSGAQNIQYF. CDR3 DNA sequence: TGTGCCAGCAGCCCAGGGACTAGCGGGGCCCAAAACATTCAGTACTTC.

The rearrangement joins TRBV6-1 to TRBJ1-5; TRBD1 might be the D (5 bases). The CDR3 spans 16 residues. V was cut by 4 bases and J by 0 bases, with 13 bases left in between. Germline lookup yields CDR1 MNHNS and CDR2 SASEGT. The CDR3 DNA reads TGTGCCAGCAGTGGTAGGGGTGCCTATAGCAATCAGCCCCAGCATTTT. It translates to CASSGRGAYSNQPQHF.

V gene TRBV30 combines with J gene TRBJ1-4, with no clear D. The CDR3 is 14 residues long. V was cut by 4 bases and J by 4 bases, with 13 bases left in between. Germline-derived CDR1 and CDR2 are GTSNPN and SVGIG (reference sequence). The CDR3 spells CAWNTPPGNEKLFF. CDR3 DNA sequence: TGTGCCTGGAATACCCCCCCGGGTAATGAAAAACTGTTTTTT.

This chain connects TRBV5-1 to TRBJ2-3; possibly TRBD1 for D (6 bases). Germline V gene sequence: CDR1 SGHRS, CDR2 YFSETQ. The CDR3 runs 17 residues. The ends were cut back, 4 bases at V and 0 bases at J, with 18 bases in the middle. CDR3 amino acids: CASSRGLVPASTDTQYF. Here the CDR3 DNA reads TGCGCCAGCAGCAGGGGGTTAGTCCCAGCAAGCACAGATACGCAGTATTTT.

This rearrangement joins TRBV28 to TRBJ2-3; 7 bases fit TRBD2. Germline-derived CDR1 and CDR2 are MDHEN and SYDVKM. J was trimmed by 0 bases and V by 6 bases; bases with no gene match: 6. CDR3 length equals 15 residues. CDR3 DNA: TGTGCCAGCAGCGGGAGGACCCCTAGCACAGATACGCAGTATTTT. Residues: CASSGRTPSTDTQYF.

The J gene is TRBJ2-1, the V gene TRBV29-1; 9 nucleotides line up with TRBD1. The J segment lost 6 bases and the V segment lost 7 bases, leaving 7 bases of the junction unmatched. The CDR3 contains 13 residues. The V gene's germline CDR1 is SQVTM and CDR2 ANQGSEA. The CDR3, as DNA: TGCAGCGCCGACAGGGGGTTTAGCAATGAGCAGTTCTTC. This codes for CSADRGFSNEQFF.

The chain employs TRBV4-1 and TRBJ2-7; D unclear. Germline CDR1 MGHRA, CDR2 YSYEKL. The CDR3 is 16 amino acids. The V end lost 4 bases, the J end lost 4 bases, and 20 bases lay between the germline ends. The CDR3 loop is CASSRSPTSSNYEQYF. The CDR3 DNA reads as TGCGCCAGCAGCCGGAGCCCTACCTCAAGCAATTACGAGCAGTACTTC.

This chain connects TRBV6-6 to TRBJ2-7, with a weak D call TRBD1 (5 bases). CDR1 and CDR2 (germline): MNHNY, SVGAGI (reference sequence). V was cut by 1 base and J by 5 bases, with 15 bases left in between. The CDR3 runs to 15 residues. CDR3 sequence reads: CASSYFGQGDNEQYF. CDR3 DNA: TGTGCCAGCAGTTACTTCGGTCAGGGTGATAACGAGCAGTACTTC.